Detailed here is one T cell receptor (beta chain). Trimming took 0 bases from V and 4 from J; bases not matched to a gene: 5. The CDR3 sequence is 15 residues long. The germline gives CDR1 WNHNN, CDR2 SYGVQD (reference sequence). The source of the sample is a study of blood T cell repertoires in COVID-19. Study in general: PBMCs, B-cell-depleted T cells, or T cells provided the cDNA or gDNA that made up the material.

Sequencing used immunoSEQ multiplex PCR; TCRdb keeps in-frame clones, though not all of them. The sample includes 90,000 to 130,000 clones, about 88% seen only once; the top ten take around 3.2%. The clonotype comes from a woman aged 45-59 years with acute or convalescent COVID-19. This chain uses TRBV10-1 with TRBJ2-5; 7 bases are a match to TRBD1. Source material: peripheral blood. The DNA for the CDR3 is TGCGCCAGCAGTGAGTCGAGGGGGCTTGTAGAGACCCAGTACTTC. This translates into CASSESRGLVETQYF.